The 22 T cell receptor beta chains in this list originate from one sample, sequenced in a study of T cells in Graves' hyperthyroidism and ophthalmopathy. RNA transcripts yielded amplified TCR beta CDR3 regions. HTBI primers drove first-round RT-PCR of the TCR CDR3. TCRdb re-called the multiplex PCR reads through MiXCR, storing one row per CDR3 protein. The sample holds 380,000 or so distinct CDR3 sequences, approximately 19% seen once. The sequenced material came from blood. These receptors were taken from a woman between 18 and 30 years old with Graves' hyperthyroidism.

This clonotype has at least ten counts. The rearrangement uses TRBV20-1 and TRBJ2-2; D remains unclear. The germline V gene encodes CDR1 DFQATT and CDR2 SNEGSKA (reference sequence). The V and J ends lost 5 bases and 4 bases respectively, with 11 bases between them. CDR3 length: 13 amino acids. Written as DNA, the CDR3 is TGCAGTGCTTTTCCTCGAGGCACCGGGGAGCTGTTTTTT. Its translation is CSAFPRGTGELFF.

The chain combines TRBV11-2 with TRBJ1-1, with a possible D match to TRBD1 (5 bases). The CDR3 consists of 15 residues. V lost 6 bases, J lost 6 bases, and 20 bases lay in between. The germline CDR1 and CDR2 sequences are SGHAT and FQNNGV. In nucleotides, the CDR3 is TGTGCCAGCAGATCTTTAGAGCGGGGGAGGGCTGAAGCTTTCTTT. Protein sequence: CASRSLERGRAEAFF.

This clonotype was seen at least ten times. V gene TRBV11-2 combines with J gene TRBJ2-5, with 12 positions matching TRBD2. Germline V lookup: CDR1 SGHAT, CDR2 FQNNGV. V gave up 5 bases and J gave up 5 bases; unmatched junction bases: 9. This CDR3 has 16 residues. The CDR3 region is CASSPHSGTSGETQYF. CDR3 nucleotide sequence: TGTGCCAGCAGCCCACACTCCGGGACTAGCGGGGAGACCCAGTACTTC. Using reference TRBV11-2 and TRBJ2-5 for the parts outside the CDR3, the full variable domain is EAGVAQSPRYKIIEKRQSVAFWCNPISGHATLYWYQQILGQGPKLLIQFQNNGVVDDSQLPKDRFSAERLKGVDSTLKIQPAKLEDSAVYLCASSPHSGTSGETQYFGPGTRLLVL.

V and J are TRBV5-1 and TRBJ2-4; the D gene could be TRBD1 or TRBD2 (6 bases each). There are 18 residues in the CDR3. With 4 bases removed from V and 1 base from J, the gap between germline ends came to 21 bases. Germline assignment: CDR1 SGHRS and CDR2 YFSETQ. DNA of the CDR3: TGCGCCAGCAGCCGGCAGGGGAGGCAGGGAGTCGCCAAAAACATTCAGTACTTC. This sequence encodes CASSRQGRQGVAKNIQYF. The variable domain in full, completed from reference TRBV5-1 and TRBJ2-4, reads KAGVTQTPRYLIKTRGQQVTLSCSPISGHRSVSWYQQTPGQGLQFLFEYFSETQRNKGNFPGRFSGRQFSNSRSEMNVSTLELGDSALYLCASSRQGRQGVAKNIQYFGAGTRLSVL.

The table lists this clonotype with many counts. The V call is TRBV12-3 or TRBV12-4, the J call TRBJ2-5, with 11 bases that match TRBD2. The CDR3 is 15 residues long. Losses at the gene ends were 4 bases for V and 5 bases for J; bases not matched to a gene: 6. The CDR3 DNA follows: TGTGCCAGCAGTTGGACTAGCGGGTCGGTGGAGACCCAGTACTTC. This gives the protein CASSWTSGSVETQYF.

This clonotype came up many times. CDR3 bases: TGCAGTACAGGACAGGGGATTTATGGCTACACCTTC. Protein: CSTGQGIYGYTF. The chain couples TRBV20-1 to TRBJ1-2; TRBD1 aligns across 9 bases. V lost 8 bases to trimming and J lost 5 bases; unmatched junction nucleotides: 6. CDR3 size: 12 residues. The germline CDR1 and CDR2 sequences are DFQATT and SNEGSKA (reference sequence).

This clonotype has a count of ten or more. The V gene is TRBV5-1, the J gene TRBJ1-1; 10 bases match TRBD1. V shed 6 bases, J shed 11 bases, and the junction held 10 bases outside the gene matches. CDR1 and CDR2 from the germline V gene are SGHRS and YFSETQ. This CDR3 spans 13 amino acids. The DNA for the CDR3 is TGCGCCAGCAATGAACCCGGGACAGGGGATGCTTTCTTT. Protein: CASNEPGTGDAFF.

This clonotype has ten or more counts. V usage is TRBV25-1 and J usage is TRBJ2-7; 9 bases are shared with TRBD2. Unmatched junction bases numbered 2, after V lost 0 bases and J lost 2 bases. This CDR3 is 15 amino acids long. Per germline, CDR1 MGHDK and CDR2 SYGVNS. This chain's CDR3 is CASSEYQRGAYEQYF. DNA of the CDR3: TGTGCCAGCAGTGAATATCAGCGGGGGGCCTACGAGCAGTACTTC.

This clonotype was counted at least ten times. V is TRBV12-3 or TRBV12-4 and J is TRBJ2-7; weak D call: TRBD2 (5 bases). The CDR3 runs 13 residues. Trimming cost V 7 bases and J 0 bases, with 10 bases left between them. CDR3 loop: CASNPGNSYEQYF. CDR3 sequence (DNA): TGTGCCAGCAATCCCGGGAACTCCTACGAGCAGTACTTC.

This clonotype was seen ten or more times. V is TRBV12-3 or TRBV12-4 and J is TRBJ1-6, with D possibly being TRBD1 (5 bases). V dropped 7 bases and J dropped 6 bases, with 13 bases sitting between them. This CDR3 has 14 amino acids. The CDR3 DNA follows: TGTGCCAGCACCCGTACAGGTCTTAATTCACCCCTCCACTTT. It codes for CASTRTGLNSPLHF.

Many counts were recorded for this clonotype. CDR3 bases: TGTGCCAGCAGCCTCCGGCCCATACTGGGAGCGGGGGGGCGTGAGACCGGGGAGCTGTTTTTT. It is translated as CASSLRPILGAGGRETGELFF. This rearrangement joins TRBV7-4 to TRBJ2-2; TRBD2 matches 10 bases. Losses at the gene ends were 5 bases for V and 5 bases for J; bases not matched to a gene: 23. The CDR3 contains 21 residues. Germline CDR1 reads SGHVT; CDR2 reads SQSDAQ.

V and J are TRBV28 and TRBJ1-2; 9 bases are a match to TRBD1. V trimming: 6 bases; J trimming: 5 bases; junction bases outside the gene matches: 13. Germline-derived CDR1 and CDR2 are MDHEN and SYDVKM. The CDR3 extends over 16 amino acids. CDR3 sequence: CASSSTIGTGSYGYTF. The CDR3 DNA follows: TGTGCCAGCAGCTCAACCATAGGGACAGGGAGTTATGGCTACACCTTC.

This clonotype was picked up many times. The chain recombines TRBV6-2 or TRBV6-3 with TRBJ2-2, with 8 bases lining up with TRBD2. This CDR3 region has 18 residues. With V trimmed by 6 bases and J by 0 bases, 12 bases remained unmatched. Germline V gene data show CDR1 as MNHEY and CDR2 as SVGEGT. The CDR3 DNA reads TGTGCCAGCAGGAGGGCGGGGGGCGGTTTCGCGAACACCGGGGAGCTGTTTTTT. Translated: CASRRAGGGFANTGELFF.

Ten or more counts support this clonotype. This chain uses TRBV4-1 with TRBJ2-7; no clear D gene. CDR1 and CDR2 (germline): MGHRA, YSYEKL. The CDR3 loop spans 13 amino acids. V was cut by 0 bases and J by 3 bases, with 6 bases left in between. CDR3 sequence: CASSQDWGYEQYF. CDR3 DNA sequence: TGCGCCAGCAGCCAAGATTGGGGCTACGAGCAGTACTTC.

CDR3 amino acids: CASSLEGDSRETQYF. CDR3 bases: TGTGCCAGCAGCTTAGAGGGGGACAGTAGAGAGACCCAGTACTTC. The chain couples TRBV7-8 to TRBJ2-5; TRBD1 matches at 7 bases. Unmatched junction bases numbered 6, after V lost 1 base and J lost 4 bases. Germline CDR1 SGHVS, CDR2 FQNEAQ. The CDR3 contains 15 residues.

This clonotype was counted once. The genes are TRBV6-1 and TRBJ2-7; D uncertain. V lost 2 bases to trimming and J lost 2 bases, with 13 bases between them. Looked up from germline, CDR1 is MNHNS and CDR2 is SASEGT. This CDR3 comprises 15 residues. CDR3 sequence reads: CASSEWRGQPYEQYF. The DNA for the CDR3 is TGTGCCAGCAGTGAATGGCGTGGGCAGCCCTACGAGCAGTACTTC.

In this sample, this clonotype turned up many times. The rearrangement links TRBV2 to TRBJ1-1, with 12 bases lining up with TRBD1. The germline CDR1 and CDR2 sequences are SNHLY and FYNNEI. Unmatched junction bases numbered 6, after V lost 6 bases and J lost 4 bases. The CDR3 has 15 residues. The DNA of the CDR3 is TGTGCCAGCAGGGGACAGGGGGCTGAAAGCACTGAAGCTTTCTTT. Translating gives CASRGQGAESTEAFF.

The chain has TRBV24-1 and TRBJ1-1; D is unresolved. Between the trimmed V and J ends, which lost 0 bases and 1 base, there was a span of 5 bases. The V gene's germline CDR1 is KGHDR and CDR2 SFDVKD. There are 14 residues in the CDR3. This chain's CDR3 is CATSDLRKNTEAFF. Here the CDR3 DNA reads TGTGCCACCAGTGATTTGCGTAAGAACACTGAAGCTTTCTTT.

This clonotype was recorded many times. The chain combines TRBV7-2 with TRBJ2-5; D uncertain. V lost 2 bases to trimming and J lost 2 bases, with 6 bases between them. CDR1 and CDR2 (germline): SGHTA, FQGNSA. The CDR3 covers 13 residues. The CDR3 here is CASSLWTQETQYF. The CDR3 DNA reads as TGTGCCAGCAGCTTATGGACGCAAGAGACCCAGTACTTC. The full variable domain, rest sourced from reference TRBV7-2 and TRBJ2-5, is GAGVSQSPSNKVTEKGKDVELRCDPISGHTALYWYRQSLGQGLEFLIYFQGNSAPDKSGLPSDRFSAERTGGSVSTLTIQRTQQEDSAVYLCASSLWTQETQYFGPGTRLLVL.

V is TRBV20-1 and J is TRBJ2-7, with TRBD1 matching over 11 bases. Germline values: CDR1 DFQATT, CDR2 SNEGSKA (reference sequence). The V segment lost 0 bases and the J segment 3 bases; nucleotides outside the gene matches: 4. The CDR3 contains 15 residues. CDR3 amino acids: CSARDLGTGGYEQYF. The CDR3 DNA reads TGCAGTGCTAGAGATCTCGGGACAGGGGGCTACGAGCAGTACTTC.

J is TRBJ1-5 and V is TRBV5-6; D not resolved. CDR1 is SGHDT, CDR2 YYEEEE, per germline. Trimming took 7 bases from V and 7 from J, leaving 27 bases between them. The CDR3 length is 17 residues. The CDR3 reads CASHKTSRRKDEQPQHF. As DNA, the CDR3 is TGTGCCAGCCACAAAACAAGTCGACGGAAGGACGAACAGCCCCAGCATTTT.

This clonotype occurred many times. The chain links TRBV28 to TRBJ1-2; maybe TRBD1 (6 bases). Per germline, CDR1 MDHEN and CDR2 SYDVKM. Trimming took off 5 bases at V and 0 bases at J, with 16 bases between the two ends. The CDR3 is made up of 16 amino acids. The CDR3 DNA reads TGTGCCAGCAGTACAGGACAGCCCCAAGCTAACTATGGCTACACCTTC. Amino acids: CASSTGQPQANYGYTF.